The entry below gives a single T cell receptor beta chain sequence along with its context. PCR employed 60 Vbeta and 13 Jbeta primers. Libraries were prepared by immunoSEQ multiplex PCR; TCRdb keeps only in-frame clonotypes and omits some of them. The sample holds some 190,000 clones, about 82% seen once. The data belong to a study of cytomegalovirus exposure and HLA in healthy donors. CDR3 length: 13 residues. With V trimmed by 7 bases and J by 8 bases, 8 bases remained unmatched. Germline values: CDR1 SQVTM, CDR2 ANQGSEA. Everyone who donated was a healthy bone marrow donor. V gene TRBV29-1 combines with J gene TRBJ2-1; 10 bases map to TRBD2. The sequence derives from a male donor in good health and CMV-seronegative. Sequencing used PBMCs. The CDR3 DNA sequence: TGCAGCGACCCGACTAGCGGGTTCTATGAGCAGTTCTTC. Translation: CSDPTSGFYEQFF.